One and the same sample provided the 27 T cell receptor beta chains below, sequenced in a study of CD8+ T cells in alopecia areata. RNA was isolated and reverse transcribed to cDNA, the sequencing template. Repertoires were generated with immunoSEQ multiplex PCR, while TCRdb's copy carries only in-frame clones and drops some. Of more than 95,000 clones in the sample, 55% to 70% were seen once. Sequencing was performed on CD4+ T cells sorted from blood. The receptors were gathered from a human donor in good health.

This clone was observed a handful of times. The chain is built from TRBV9 and TRBJ1-1, with D perhaps TRBD1 (5 bases). V lost 0 bases and J 0 bases, leaving 15 bases between the germline ends. CDR3 size: 17 residues. CDR1 and CDR2 (germline): SGDLS, YYNGEE. CDR3 nucleotide sequence: TGTGCCAGCAGCGTAGGCACAGGTCGGCGCATGAACACTGAAGCTTTCTTT. Translated: CASSVGTGRRMNTEAFF. Full variable domain (outside the CDR3, taken from reference TRBV9 and TRBJ1-1): DSGVTQTPKHLITATGQRVTLRCSPRSGDLSVYWYQQSLDQGLQFLIQYYNGEERAKGNILERFSAQQFPDLHSELNLSSLELGDSALYFCASSVGTGRRMNTEAFFGQGTRLTVV.

The table lists this clone with a few counts. This rearrangement joins TRBV7-6 to TRBJ1-1; perhaps TRBD1 as D (6 bases). CDR3 length: 14 residues. Germline loops: CDR1 SGHVS, CDR2 FNYEAQ. V was trimmed by 2 bases and J by 4 bases, leaving 11 bases between them. CDR3 sequence (DNA): TGTGCCAGCAGCTTAAGGGACACCGGCACTGAAGCTTTCTTT. This sequence encodes CASSLRDTGTEAFF.

The chain recombines TRBV5-1 with TRBJ2-3, with D tentatively TRBD2 (5 bases). Trimming stripped 2 bases from V and 5 bases from J, with 9 bases between. Germline CDR1 reads SGHRS; CDR2 reads YFSETQ. This CDR3 is built from 13 residues. The CDR3 region is CASSLEGLDTQYF. For the CDR3, the DNA is TGCGCCAGCAGCTTAGAGGGTTTAGATACGCAGTATTTT.

This clone has just one count. The gene calls are TRBV5-1 and TRBJ1-2; a possible D gene is TRBD1 (6 bases). The CDR3 is 13 residues long. The V gene's germline CDR1 is SGHRS and CDR2 YFSETQ. Trimming took 0 bases from V and 8 from J, leaving 11 bases between them. The CDR3 sequence: CASSLAQGGGYTF. As DNA, the CDR3 is TGCGCCAGCAGCTTGGCACAGGGTGGAGGCTACACCTTC.

This rearrangement joins TRBV30 to TRBJ2-7; 8 bases agree with TRBD2. The V gene's germline CDR1 is GTSNPN and CDR2 SVGIG (reference sequence). Losses at the gene ends were 3 bases for V and 1 base for J; bases not matched to a gene: 8. The CDR3 loop spans 15 amino acids. The CDR3 nucleotides read TGTGCCTGGAGGCGGGACCCGGGGGGGTCCTACGAGCAGTACTTC. Translation: CAWRRDPGGSYEQYF.

The CDR3 region has the DNA TGTGCCAGCAGCAAGGACGGACCCCTTATATCGGGCTACACCTTC. It yields the protein CASSKDGPLISGYTF. This chain uses TRBV27 with TRBJ1-2, with D uncertain. V lost 6 bases, J lost 8 bases, and 22 bases lay in between. The CDR3 covers 15 residues. Germline V lookup: CDR1 MNHEY, CDR2 SMNVEV (reference sequence).

This clone was picked up a small number of times. The chain carries TRBV7-8 and TRBJ2-5; TRBD1 matches at 12 bases. V lost 1 base to trimming and J lost 5 bases; unmatched junction nucleotides: 5. The V gene's germline CDR1 is SGHVS and CDR2 FQNEAQ. CDR3 size: 16 residues. CDR3 sequence (DNA): TGTGCCAGCAGCTTAGTGGGGACAGGGGGCGGCGAGACCCAGTACTTC. Protein: CASSLVGTGGGETQYF.

This chain uses TRBV29-1 with TRBJ2-6; D remains ambiguous. The V gene's germline CDR1 is SQVTM and CDR2 ANQGSEA. The length of the CDR3 is 12 residues. Trimming stripped 7 bases from V and 0 bases from J, with 4 bases between. The CDR3 DNA reads TGCAGCGCGCTCTCTGGGGCCAACGTCCTGACTTTC. Protein: CSALSGANVLTF. Drawing the rest from reference TRBV29-1 and TRBJ2-6, the complete variable domain is SAVISQKPSRDICQRGTSLTIQCQVDSQVTMMFWYRQQPGQSLTLIATANQGSEATYESGFVIDKFPISRPNLTFSTLTVSNMSPEDSSIYLCSALSGANVLTFGAGSRLTVL.

This clone appeared once. The chain employs TRBV30 and TRBJ1-1, with D perhaps matching TRBD1 (6 bases). Trimming took 8 bases from V and 4 from J, leaving 14 bases between them. From germline, CDR1 is GTSNPN and CDR2 SVGIG (reference sequence). The CDR3 length is 12 residues. CDR3 nucleotides: TGTGCCGCAGAGGACAGCCGCACTGAAGCTTTCTTT. As protein: CAAEDSRTEAFF. The complete variable domain, with remaining parts taken from reference TRBV30 and TRBJ1-1, reads SQTIHQWPATLVQPVGSPLSLECTVEGTSNPNLYWYRQAAGRGLQLLFYSVGIGQISSEVPQNLSASRPQDRQFILSSKKLLLSDSGFYLCAAEDSRTEAFFGQGTRLTVV.

The chain links TRBV5-6 to TRBJ2-7, with TRBD2 as a possible D gene (6 bases). V lost 4 bases, J lost 3 bases, and 8 bases lay in between. Germline values: CDR1 SGHDT, CDR2 YYEEEE. The CDR3 is 12 residues long. CDR3 loop: CASSRTNYEQYF. In DNA form, the CDR3 reads TGTGCCAGCAGCCGGACTAACTACGAGCAGTACTTC.

The rearrangement uses TRBV9 and TRBJ1-2; perhaps TRBD1 as D (5 bases). V lost 1 base and J 0 bases, leaving 13 bases between the germline ends. From germline, CDR1 is SGDLS and CDR2 YYNGEE. The CDR3 spans 16 residues. The CDR3 nucleotides read TGTGCCAGCAGCGTAACCGGGACGGCCCCTAACTATGGCTACACCTTC. It is translated as CASSVTGTAPNYGYTF.

This chain uses TRBV4-2 with TRBJ1-2; TRBD1 agrees at 9 bases. The CDR3 contains 15 residues. CDR1 is LGHNA and CDR2 is YNFKEQ in the germline V gene. V gave up 7 bases and J gave up 3 bases; unmatched junction bases: 9. CDR3 loop: CASTGGDRVDYGYTF. In DNA, the CDR3 is TGTGCCAGCACTGGAGGGGACAGGGTAGACTATGGCTACACCTTC.

This rearrangement joins TRBV5-1 to TRBJ1-5; 7 bases are a match to TRBD1. Trimming removed 4 bases from V and 7 bases from J; junction bases left unmatched: 11. The germline gives CDR1 SGHRS, CDR2 YFSETQ. The CDR3 runs 15 residues. The CDR3 region is CASSPGGTERQPQHF. The CDR3 DNA reads as TGCGCCAGCAGCCCGGGTGGGACAGAAAGGCAGCCCCAGCATTTT.

This chain links TRBV25-1 with TRBJ1-2; D gene ambiguous. Germline V gives CDR1 MGHDK, CDR2 SYGVNS. This CDR3 contains 13 residues. The V gene lost 0 bases and the J gene lost 5 bases, with 7 bases spanning the gap. The chain's CDR3 is CASSEYEGYGYTF. The CDR3 DNA follows: TGTGCCAGCAGTGAATATGAGGGATATGGCTACACCTTC.

This rearrangement joins TRBV6-5 to TRBJ1-1, with D unclear. The CDR3 has 13 amino acids. CDR1 is MNHEY, CDR2 SVGAGI, per germline. V lost 2 bases and J lost 5, with 9 bases in between. CDR3 nucleotide sequence: TGTGCCAGCAGTTACGACGGGATTACTGAAGCTTTCTTT. Its translation is CASSYDGITEAFF.

The chain uses TRBV30 and TRBJ1-2; the D is unclear. The CDR3 is 12 amino acids. CDR1 is GTSNPN, CDR2 SVGIG, per germline (reference sequence). V was clipped by 3 bases and J by 5 bases, with 10 bases between them. DNA for the CDR3: TGTGCCTGGAGCCTACCTTCTTATGGCTACACCTTC. It codes for CAWSLPSYGYTF.

This chain links TRBV2 with TRBJ1-5; D gene uncertain. Trimming took off 4 bases at V and 2 bases at J, with 6 bases between the two ends. Germline-derived CDR1 and CDR2 are SNHLY and FYNNEI. This CDR3 has 13 amino acids. The CDR3 sequence: CASSVVGNQPQHF. The DNA for the CDR3 is TGTGCCAGCAGTGTTGTTGGCAATCAGCCCCAGCATTTT. The entire variable domain, with the rest obtained from reference TRBV2 and TRBJ1-5, is as follows: EPEVTQTPSHQVTQMGQEVILRCVPISNHLYFYWYRQILGQKVEFLVSFYNNEISEKSEIFDDQFSVERPDGSNFTLKIRSTKLEDSAMYFCASSVVGNQPQHFGDGTRLSIL.

This clone came up a few times. This chain links TRBV30 with TRBJ2-1; TRBD2 aligns across 13 bases. This CDR3 comprises 15 residues. Germline V gene data show CDR1 as GTSNPN and CDR2 as SVGIG (reference sequence). Trimming removed 6 bases from V and 4 bases from J; junction bases left unmatched: 6. In DNA, the CDR3 is TGTGCCTGTCGACTAGCGGGGGGATTATACAATGAGCAGTTCTTC. It yields the protein CACRLAGGLYNEQFF.

This clone has a single count. This rearrangement joins TRBV5-1 to TRBJ1-4; D is possibly TRBD1 (5 bases). CDR3 length equals 14 residues. V lost 4 bases, J lost 5 bases, and 12 bases lay in between. The V gene's germline CDR1 is SGHRS and CDR2 YFSETQ. The CDR3 loop is CASSADSANEKLFF. As DNA, the CDR3 is TGCGCCAGCAGCGCCGACAGTGCGAATGAAAAACTGTTTTTT. Full variable domain (missing parts from reference TRBV5-1 and TRBJ1-4): KAGVTQTPRYLIKTRGQQVTLSCSPISGHRSVSWYQQTPGQGLQFLFEYFSETQRNKGNFPGRFSGRQFSNSRSEMNVSTLELGDSALYLCASSADSANEKLFFGSGTQLSVL.

The chain links TRBV29-1 to TRBJ1-2, with a weak D call TRBD1 (5 bases). The CDR3 is made up of 13 amino acids. The germline V gene encodes CDR1 SQVTM and CDR2 ANQGSEA. Trimming took 6 bases from V and 8 from J, leaving 19 bases between them. The CDR3 loop reads CSVQASRQIGYTF. The CDR3 DNA reads TGCAGCGTCCAAGCCTCTCGACAGATCGGCTACACCTTC.

The V and J genes are TRBV29-1 and TRBJ2-2; tentative D call: TRBD2 (5 bases). Germline CDR1 reads SQVTM; CDR2 reads ANQGSEA. V lost 4 bases to trimming and J lost 5 bases, with 5 bases between them. The CDR3 length is 11 residues. The CDR3 is CSVGETGELFF. CDR3 coding DNA: TGCAGCGTTGGGGAGACCGGGGAGCTGTTTTTT.

This clone was seen more than once but under ten times. J is TRBJ2-1 and V is TRBV6-5; tentatively, D is TRBD1 (6 bases). The V end lost 6 bases, the J end lost 4 bases, and 16 bases lay between the germline ends. This CDR3 has 15 residues. CDR1 is MNHEY and CDR2 is SVGAGI in the germline V gene. In nucleotides, the CDR3 is TGTGCCAGCAGCCCACCCAGGGGCGGGTACAATGAGCAGTTCTTC. Its protein product is CASSPPRGGYNEQFF.

The chain combines TRBV6-6 with TRBJ2-5, with no clear D. Trimming took off 4 bases at V and 5 bases at J, with 8 bases between the two ends. Per germline, CDR1 MNHNY and CDR2 SVGAGI (reference sequence). The CDR3 loop spans 12 amino acids. The DNA of the CDR3 is TGTGCCAGCAGTTTTGGGCGGGAGACCCAGTACTTC. Translating gives CASSFGRETQYF.

The V call is TRBV2, the J call TRBJ2-2; no clear D gene. Germline V lookup: CDR1 SNHLY, CDR2 FYNNEI. V was shortened by 1 base and J by 6 bases, with 6 bases between the two germline ends. The CDR3 has 13 residues. CDR3 in amino acids: CASSEVKAGELFF. DNA for the CDR3: TGTGCCAGCAGTGAAGTGAAGGCCGGGGAGCTGTTTTTT.

The gene calls are TRBV27 and TRBJ1-1, with D possibly being TRBD1 (6 bases). The CDR3 contains 14 residues. V was shortened by 2 bases and J by 2 bases, with 9 bases between the two germline ends. Germline CDR1 and CDR2: MNHEY and SMNVEV (reference sequence). CDR3 region: CASSLRGANTEAFF. The CDR3 DNA reads as TGTGCCAGCAGTTTACGGGGGGCAAACACTGAAGCTTTCTTT.

The chain is built from TRBV30 and TRBJ1-2; D ambiguous. V lost 0 bases to trimming and J lost 6 bases, with 14 bases between them. Per germline, CDR1 GTSNPN and CDR2 SVGIG (reference sequence). This CDR3 is built from 14 residues. The CDR3 protein is CAWSVRLVDDGYTF. CDR3 nucleotides: TGTGCCTGGAGTGTAAGATTAGTGGACGATGGCTACACCTTC.

This rearrangement joins TRBV29-1 to TRBJ1-2, with a weak D call TRBD1 (6 bases). Germline CDR1 and CDR2: SQVTM and ANQGSEA. The CDR3 sequence is 18 residues long. Trimming cost V 4 bases and J 2 bases, with 26 bases left between them. CDR3 residues: CSVVETGSYAFVNYGYTF. The DNA of the CDR3 is TGCAGCGTTGTGGAGACAGGCTCCTATGCTTTTGTCAACTATGGCTACACCTTC.